This T cell receptor (beta chain) came from a study of blood T cell repertoires in COVID-19. Study information: Samples of COVID-19 (acute and convalescent) were obtained from the United States, Italy and Spain. The analysed material was cDNA or gDNA that came from T cells, B-cell-depleted T cells, or PBMCs.

Original methodology: Reference gene primer amplification gave nucleated cell count estimates. Generated by immunoSEQ multiplex PCR, the TCRdb table keeps only in-frame clones and is missing some. D and trimming come from the DNA, and the V and J calls and clone size come from that table. The sample consists of a few hundred thousand clones, 70% to 90% of them appearing once. The CDR3 length is 12 residues. V shed 4 bases and J shed 7 bases, with 10 bases lying between them. Germline CDR1 reads SGHAT; CDR2 reads FQNNGV. The chain carries TRBV11-2 and TRBJ1-2; a possible D gene is TRBD1 (5 bases). The TCR was taken from a woman of 80 years or more with acute or convalescent COVID-19. Sequences were obtained from peripheral blood. CDR3 bases: TGTGCCAGCAGCTCCGGGGACTTTGGCTACACCTTC. Translating it yields CASSSGDFGYTF.